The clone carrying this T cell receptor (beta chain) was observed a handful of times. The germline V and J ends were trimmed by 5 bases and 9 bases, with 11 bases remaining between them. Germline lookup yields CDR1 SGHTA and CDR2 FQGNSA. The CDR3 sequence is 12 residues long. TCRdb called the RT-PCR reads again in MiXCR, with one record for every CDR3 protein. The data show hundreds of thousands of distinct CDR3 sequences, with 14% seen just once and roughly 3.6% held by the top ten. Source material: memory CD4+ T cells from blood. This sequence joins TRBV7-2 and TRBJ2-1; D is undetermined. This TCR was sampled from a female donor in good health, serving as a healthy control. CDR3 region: CASSSNLGEQFF. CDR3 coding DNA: TGTGCCAGCAGCAGTAACCTAGGTGAGCAGTTCTTC.